A selection of T cell receptor beta chains follows, all from one sample in a study of blood T cell repertoires in COVID-19. Using immunoSEQ multiplex PCR, the repertoire was profiled, and TCRdb retains in-frame clones only, with some absent. Here the sample spans 150,000 to 200,000 clones, around 89% being singletons. Sequenced input: peripheral blood. The source is a man younger than 30 who had recovered from COVID-19. Each CDR3 is given with its conserved first and last residue. The D gene is left open where the match is weak. The size field is filled for only some rows; it gives once, few, many or a size class.

V	D	J	size	CDR3	DNA
TRBV7-2	TRBD1	TRBJ1-1	NA	CASSLGKGTGNTEAFF	TGTGCCAGCAGCTTAGGGAAAGGGACAGGCAACACTGAAGCTTTCTTT
TRBV18	TRBD1	TRBJ2-2	NA	CASSPMGLGQGLTGELFF	TGTGCCAGCTCACCAATGGGCCTCGGACAGGGTTTAACCGGGGAGCTGTTTTTT
TRBV9	NA	TRBJ2-2	NA	CASSVFLGRSDTGELFF	TGTGCCAGCAGCGTATTCCTAGGGAGGTCGGACACCGGGGAGCTGTTTTTT
TRBV7-9	NA	TRBJ1-1	NA	CASSLRDRGYTEAFF	TGTGCCAGCAGCCTCCGGGATCGAGGCTACACTGAAGCTTTCTTT
TRBV4-1	NA	TRBJ2-7	NA	CASSPGGSYEQYF	TGCGCCAGCAGCCCTGGAGGCAGCTACGAGCAGTACTTC
TRBV11-3	NA	TRBJ2-5	NA	CASSLGGPGETQYF	TGTGCCAGCAGCTTAGGGGGGCCGGGAGAGACCCAGTACTTC
TRBV6-2/TRBV6-3	NA	TRBJ1-1	NA	CASRPWRGEGTEAFF	TGTGCCAGCAGACCTTGGAGGGGGGAGGGCACTGAAGCTTTCTTT
TRBV5-1	NA	TRBJ2-3	NA	CASSLGDTDTDTQYF	TGCGCCAGCAGCTTGGGGGACACCGACACAGATACGCAGTATTTT
TRBV7-2	TRBD2	TRBJ2-7	once	CASSFPQRGSSYEQYF	TGTGCCAGCAGCTTCCCACAGCGGGGGAGCTCCTACGAGCAGTACTTC
TRBV28	TRBD2	TRBJ2-5	NA	CASSFTSGGTQYF	TGTGCCAGCAGTTTCACTAGCGGGGGGACCCAGTACTTC
TRBV10-3	NA	TRBJ1-1	NA	CAISTANTEAFF	TGTGCCATCTCAACAGCGAACACTGAAGCTTTCTTT
TRBV6-1	NA	TRBJ2-2	once	CASSGSGLPNTGELFF	TGTGCCAGCAGTGGGTCGGGACTCCCGAACACCGGGGAGCTGTTTTTT
TRBV4-3	TRBD1	TRBJ1-6	NA	CASSQDGTVSSYNSPLHF	TGCGCCAGCAGCCAAGATGGGACAGTAAGCTCCTATAATTCACCCCTCCACTTT
TRBV30	TRBD2	TRBJ2-5	NA	CAWAGGTQETQYF	TGTGCCTGGGCCGGGGGGACCCAAGAGACCCAGTACTTC
TRBV6-5	NA	TRBJ2-2	once	CASTLPGGTGELFF	TGTGCCAGCACCCTGCCCGGGGGAACCGGGGAGCTGTTTTTT
TRBV5-1	TRBD2	TRBJ2-5	NA	CASRSYGTSGLGETQYF	TGCGCCAGCAGAAGCTACGGGACTAGCGGACTTGGGGAGACCCAGTACTTC
TRBV24-1	TRBD2	TRBJ2-1	NA	CATMGREAFNEQFF	TGTGCCACCATGGGGCGGGAGGCTTTCAATGAGCAGTTCTTC
TRBV7-8	NA	TRBJ1-2	NA	CASSTQQGGYTF	TGTGCCAGCAGCACGCAACAGGGAGGCTACACCTTC
TRBV5-4	NA	TRBJ2-7	NA	CASSLSTASTDEQYF	TGTGCCAGTAGCTTATCGACTGCATCCACCGACGAGCAGTACTTC
TRBV4-1	TRBD1	TRBJ1-2	NA	CASSQETGDWYGYTF	TGCGCCAGCAGCCAAGAGACAGGGGACTGGTATGGCTACACCTTC
TRBV4-2	NA	TRBJ2-1	NA	CASSPTGVAYNEQFF	TGTGCCAGCAGCCCAACGGGAGTCGCCTACAATGAGCAGTTCTTC
TRBV2	TRBD1	TRBJ1-5	once	CASRATGASNQPQHF	TGTGCCAGCAGGGCGACAGGGGCTAGCAATCAGCCCCAGCATTTT
TRBV7-3	TRBD1	TRBJ2-1	NA	CASSDGQGTEQFF	TGTGCCAGCAGCGATGGACAGGGGACTGAGCAGTTCTTC
TRBV6-1	NA	TRBJ2-1	NA	CASSGVYGTLSSTHNEQFF	TGTGCCAGCAGTGGAGTATACGGGACACTCTCCTCAACCCACAATGAGCAGTTCTTC
TRBV6-5	NA	TRBJ1-1	NA	CASSTGNTEAFF	TGTGCCAGCAGTACAGGGAACACTGAAGCTTTCTTT
TRBV30	NA	TRBJ2-5	NA	CAWHQPGPGETQYF	TGTGCCTGGCACCAGCCGGGCCCAGGGGAGACCCAGTACTTC
TRBV6-5	NA	TRBJ2-1	NA	CASSSQGNEQFF	TGTGCCAGCAGTTCACAGGGCAATGAGCAGTTCTTC
TRBV7-8	NA	TRBJ2-7	NA	CASSSRDTLTYEQYF	TGTGCCAGCAGCTCCCGGGACACCCTTACCTACGAGCAGTACTTC
TRBV15	TRBD1	TRBJ2-7	NA	CATSTGTGHSYEQYF	TGTGCCACCAGCACCGGGACAGGGCACTCCTACGAGCAGTACTTC
TRBV7-3	NA	TRBJ1-1	NA	CASSLTGQAGTEAFF	TGTGCCAGCAGCTTAACGGGGCAGGCGGGGACTGAAGCTTTCTTT
TRBV5-1	TRBD1	TRBJ2-5	NA	CASSRGQQETQYF	TGCGCCAGCAGCCGGGGACAGCAAGAGACCCAGTACTTC
TRBV5-1	NA	TRBJ2-7	few	CASSFQGSPYEQYF	TGCGCCAGCAGCTTCCAGGGATCCCCCTACGAGCAGTACTTC
TRBV7-6	TRBD1	TRBJ2-6	NA	CASSFTTGAGANVLTF	TGTGCCAGCAGCTTCACTACAGGGGCTGGGGCCAACGTCCTGACTTTC
TRBV28	NA	TRBJ1-3	NA	CASSLIPGSGNTIYF	TGTGCCAGCAGTTTGATCCCCGGCTCTGGAAACACCATATATTTT
TRBV28	NA	TRBJ2-7	once	CASSLELERNSYEQYF	TGTGCCAGCAGTTTAGAGCTAGAGCGAAACTCCTACGAGCAGTACTTC
TRBV4-3	NA	TRBJ1-1	NA	CASSQVWGGFTEAFF	TGCGCCAGCAGCCAAGTGTGGGGGGGTTTTACTGAAGCTTTCTTT
TRBV20-1	NA	TRBJ2-7	once	CSARGAGEQYF	TGCAGTGCTAGAGGGGCTGGCGAGCAGTACTTC
TRBV6-2/TRBV6-3	TRBD1	TRBJ1-6	NA	CASSYLGQGRVYHNSPLHF	TGTGCCAGCAGTTACCTCGGACAGGGAAGGGTGTACCATAATTCACCCCTCCACTTT
TRBV19	NA	TRBJ2-3	NA	CASRKDSPSTDTQYF	TGTGCCAGTAGAAAGGACTCTCCTAGCACAGATACGCAGTATTTT
TRBV7-2	TRBD1	TRBJ1-6	NA	CASSVRDRGLNSPLHF	TGTGCCAGCAGCGTCCGGGACAGGGGCCTTAATTCACCCCTCCACTTT
TRBV12-3/TRBV12-4	TRBD2	TRBJ2-7	NA	CASSFPTSDEQYF	TGTGCCAGCAGTTTTCCCACTAGCGACGAGCAGTACTTC
TRBV18	NA	TRBJ2-1	NA	CASSPNPSDEQFF	TGTGCCAGCTCACCAAATCCGAGCGATGAGCAGTTCTTC
TRBV7-2	TRBD1	TRBJ2-7	NA	CASSLVPGGTYEQYF	TGTGCCAGCAGCTTAGTTCCAGGGGGCACCTACGAGCAGTACTTC